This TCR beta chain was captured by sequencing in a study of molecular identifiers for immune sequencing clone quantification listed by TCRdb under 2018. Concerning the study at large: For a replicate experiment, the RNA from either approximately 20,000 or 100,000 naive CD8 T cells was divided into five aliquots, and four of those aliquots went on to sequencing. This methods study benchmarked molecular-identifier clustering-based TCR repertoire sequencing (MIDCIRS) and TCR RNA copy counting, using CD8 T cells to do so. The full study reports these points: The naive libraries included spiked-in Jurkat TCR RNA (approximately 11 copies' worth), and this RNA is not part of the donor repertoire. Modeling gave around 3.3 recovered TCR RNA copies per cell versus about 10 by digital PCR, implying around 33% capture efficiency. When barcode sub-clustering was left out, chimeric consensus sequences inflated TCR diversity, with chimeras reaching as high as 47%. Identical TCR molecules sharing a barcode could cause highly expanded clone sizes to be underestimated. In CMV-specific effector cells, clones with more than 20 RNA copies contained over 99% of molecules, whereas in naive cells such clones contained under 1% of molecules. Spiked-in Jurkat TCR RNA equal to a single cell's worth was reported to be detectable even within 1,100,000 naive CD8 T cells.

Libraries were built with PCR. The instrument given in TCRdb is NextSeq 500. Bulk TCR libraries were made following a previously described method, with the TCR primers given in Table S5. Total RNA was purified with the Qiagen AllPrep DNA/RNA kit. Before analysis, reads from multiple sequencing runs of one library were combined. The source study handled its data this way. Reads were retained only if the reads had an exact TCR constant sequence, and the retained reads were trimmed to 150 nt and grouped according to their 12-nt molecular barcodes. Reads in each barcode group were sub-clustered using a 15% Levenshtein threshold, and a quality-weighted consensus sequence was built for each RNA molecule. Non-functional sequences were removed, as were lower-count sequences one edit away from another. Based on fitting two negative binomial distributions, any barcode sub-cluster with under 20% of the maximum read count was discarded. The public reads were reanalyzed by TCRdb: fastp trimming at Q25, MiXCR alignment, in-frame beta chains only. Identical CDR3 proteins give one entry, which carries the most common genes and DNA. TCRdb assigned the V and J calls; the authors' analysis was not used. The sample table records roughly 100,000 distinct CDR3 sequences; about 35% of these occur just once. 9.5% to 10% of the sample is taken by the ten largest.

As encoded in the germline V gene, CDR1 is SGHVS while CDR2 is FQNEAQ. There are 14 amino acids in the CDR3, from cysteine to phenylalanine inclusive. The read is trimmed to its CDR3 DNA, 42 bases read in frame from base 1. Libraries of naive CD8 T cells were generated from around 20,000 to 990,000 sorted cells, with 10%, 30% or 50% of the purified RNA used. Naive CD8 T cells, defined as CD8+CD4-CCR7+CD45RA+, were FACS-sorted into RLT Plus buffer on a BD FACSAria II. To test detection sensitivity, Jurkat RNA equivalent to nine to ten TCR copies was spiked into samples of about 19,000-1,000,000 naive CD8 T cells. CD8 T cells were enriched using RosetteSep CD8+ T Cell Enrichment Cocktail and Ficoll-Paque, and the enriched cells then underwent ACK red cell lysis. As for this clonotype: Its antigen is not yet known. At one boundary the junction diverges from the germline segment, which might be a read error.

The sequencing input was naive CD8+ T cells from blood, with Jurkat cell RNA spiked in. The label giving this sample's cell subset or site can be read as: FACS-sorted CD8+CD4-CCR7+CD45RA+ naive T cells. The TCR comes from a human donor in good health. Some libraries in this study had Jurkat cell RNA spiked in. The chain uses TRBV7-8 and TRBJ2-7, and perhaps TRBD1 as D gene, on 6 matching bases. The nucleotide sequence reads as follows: TGTGCCCGCAGCCCCGGACAGACCGCCTACGAGCAGTACTTC. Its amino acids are CARSPGQTAYEQYF.